This T cell receptor beta chain originates from a study of blood T cell repertoires in COVID-19. V lost 5 bases and J 4 bases, leaving 18 bases between the germline ends. From germline, CDR1 is MDHEN and CDR2 SYDVKM. The CDR3 contains 15 residues. Authors' analysis steps: Reference gene primer amplification gave estimated nucleated cell counts. Data came from immunoSEQ multiplex PCR; TCRdb stores just in-frame clones and leaves some out. That table furnishes V, J and clone size, whereas the DNA furnished D and trimming. The table has 130,000 or so clones, around three quarters seen once. The receptor was derived from a human donor in a cohort sampled during active COVID-19. The chain links TRBV28 to TRBJ2-7; D may be TRBD1 (6 bases). The sample consisted of peripheral blood. The CDR3 nucleotides are TGTGCCAGCAGTCCGATCGACAGGAGTTCTTACGAGCAGTACTTC. Translated, it gives CASSPIDRSSYEQYF. Full variable domain (missing parts from reference TRBV28 and TRBJ2-7): DVKVTQSSRYLVKRTGEKVFLECVQDMDHENMFWYRQDPGLGLRLIYFSYDVKMKEKGDIPEGYSVSREKKERFSLILESASTNQTSMYLCASSPIDRSSYEQYFGPGTRLTVT.